The 22 T cell receptor beta chains reported below all come from one sample, sequenced in a study of identical twins. Using its own MiXCR run on the 5' RACE reads, TCRdb lists one record per CDR3 protein. The data show 1.5 million to 2 million distinct CDR3 sequences, around a third seen once. Source material: cord blood. These receptors were taken from a newborn girl in good health.

This clonotype has at least ten counts. V gene TRBV7-2 combines with J gene TRBJ1-1; D is uncertain. Trimming removed 1 base at V and 2 bases at J, with 5 bases between. Germline V gene sequence: CDR1 SGHTA, CDR2 FQGNSA. The CDR3 sequence is 13 residues long. CDR3 sequence reads: CASSLEPNTEAFF. The CDR3 DNA is TGTGCCAGCAGCTTAGAGCCTAACACTGAAGCTTTCTTT.

The sample holds a few counts of this clonotype. The V and J genes are TRBV10-3 and TRBJ1-1; TRBD1 matches at 10 bases. The CDR3 has 14 residues. Germline CDR1 and CDR2: ENHRY and SYGVKD. V shed 4 bases, J shed 5 bases, and the junction held 4 bases outside the gene matches. The CDR3, as DNA: TGTGCCATCAGTGGACAGGGGGCGAAGACTGAAGCTTTCTTT. Translated, it gives CAISGQGAKTEAFF.

This rearrangement joins TRBV2 to TRBJ1-5; 8 bases agree with TRBD1. The CDR3 is 13 amino acids. The germline V gene has CDR1 SNHLY and CDR2 FYNNEI. With 11 bases clipped from V and 6 bases from J, the junction kept 9 bases outside the gene matches. This CDR3 reads CAGDRGRGQPQHF. In DNA, the CDR3 is TGTGCCGGCGACAGGGGACGGGGTCAGCCCCAGCATTTT. Based on the CDR3 plus reference TRBV2 and TRBJ1-5, the full variable domain is EPEVTQTPSHQVTQMGQEVILRCVPISNHLYFYWYRQILGQKVEFLVSFYNNEISEKSEIFDDQFSVERPDGSNFTLKIRSTKLEDSAMYFCAGDRGRGQPQHFGDGTRLSIL.

The chain combines TRBV14 with TRBJ1-2, with TRBD1 matching 9 bases. The length of the CDR3 is 13 residues. Germline CDR1 and CDR2: SGHDN and FVKESK. With V trimmed by 8 bases and J by 6 bases, 7 bases remained unmatched. The CDR3: CASLLQGAHGYTF. The CDR3 region has the DNA TGTGCCAGCCTTCTACAGGGGGCCCATGGCTACACCTTC.

The V gene is TRBV7-6, the J gene TRBJ2-2, with D perhaps given as TRBD1 or TRBD2 (6 bases each). The CDR3 has 17 residues. The germline gives CDR1 SGHVS, CDR2 FNYEAQ. V gave up 3 bases and J gave up 2 bases, with 16 bases separating them. This chain's CDR3 is CASSFPLGGTNTGELFF. The CDR3 DNA reads as TGTGCCAGCAGCTTCCCCTTAGGGGGGACCAACACCGGGGAGCTGTTTTTT.

This clonotype was seen a few times. This chain connects TRBV20-1 to TRBJ2-3; D might be TRBD1 or TRBD2, each matching 7 bases. The CDR3 covers 14 residues. Between the trimmed V and J ends, which lost 6 bases and 4 bases, there was a span of 17 bases. CDR1 and CDR2 (germline): DFQATT, SNEGSKA (reference sequence). The CDR3 DNA reads as TGCAGTGCGGGGAGGGGGCCGAAGGCAGATACGCAGTATTTT. It is translated as CSAGRGPKADTQYF.

In its sample, this clonotype was seen many times. V usage is TRBV12-3 or TRBV12-4 and J usage is TRBJ1-2; 10 positions match TRBD1. J was trimmed by 4 bases and V by 7 bases; bases with no gene match: 3. This CDR3 spans 13 amino acids. Here the CDR3 reads CASTRTGGYGYTF. CDR3 in DNA: TGTGCCAGCACCCGGACAGGGGGCTATGGCTACACCTTC.

This clonotype was counted between two and nine times. The gene calls are TRBV4-1 and TRBJ2-3, with a possible D match to TRBD2 (5 bases). The CDR3 consists of 13 residues. Germline loops: CDR1 MGHRA, CDR2 YSYEKL. V was clipped by 0 bases and J by 8 bases, with 9 bases between them. CDR3 coding DNA: TGCGCCAGCAGCCAAGAGGCTGGAGGTACGCAGTATTTT. Translation gives CASSQEAGGTQYF.

This clonotype was recorded a few times. CDR3 sequence (DNA): TGTGCCAGCAACAGACTAGCGGGCTTATATGAGCAGTTCTTC. It yields the protein CASNRLAGLYEQFF. The gene calls are TRBV6-2 or TRBV6-3 and TRBJ2-1; 10 bases match TRBD2. The CDR3 consists of 14 residues. Losses at the gene ends were 7 bases for V and 8 bases for J; bases not matched to a gene: 8. Germline V gene data show CDR1 as MNHEY and CDR2 as SVGEGT.

Only a few counts were recorded for this clonotype. The rearrangement uses TRBV4-1 and TRBJ2-4; D is ambiguous. This CDR3 is built from 14 residues. Germline-derived CDR1 and CDR2 are MGHRA and YSYEKL. With 1 base removed from V and 9 bases from J, the gap between germline ends came to 13 bases. This CDR3 reads CASSQVPAAGIQYF. In DNA, the CDR3 is TGCGCCAGCAGCCAAGTGCCGGCAGCCGGCATTCAGTACTTC.

The chain uses TRBV4-2 and TRBJ1-2; D uncertain. The CDR3 extends over 17 amino acids. CDR1 is LGHNA and CDR2 is YNFKEQ in the germline V gene. With 0 bases removed from V and 4 bases from J, the gap between germline ends came to 18 bases. The CDR3 nucleotides read TGTGCCAGCAGCCAAGATCTAAAGGTCAGCCTAACCTATGGCTACACCTTC. The encoded protein is CASSQDLKVSLTYGYTF.

The chain joins TRBV20-1 to TRBJ2-5; 8 bases agree with TRBD2. CDR3 length equals 15 residues. Germline lookup yields CDR1 DFQATT and CDR2 SNEGSKA (reference sequence). V lost 4 bases and J lost 3; bases outside the gene matches: 10. The CDR3 spells CSAKVPGLEEETQYF. For the CDR3, the DNA is TGCAGTGCTAAAGTACCGGGACTAGAGGAAGAGACCCAGTACTTC.

V and J are TRBV28 and TRBJ2-5; 7 nucleotides line up with TRBD2. This CDR3 is 16 amino acids long. V lost 6 bases and J lost 2; bases outside the gene matches: 12. CDR1 and CDR2 (germline): MDHEN, SYDVKM. The CDR3 loop reads CASSPLGEGSQETQYF. In DNA, the CDR3 is TGTGCCAGCAGCCCCCTGGGGGAGGGTTCGCAAGAGACCCAGTACTTC.

The genes are TRBV7-2 and TRBJ1-3; possible D gene TRBD1, 5 bases. This CDR3 has 16 amino acids. CDR1 is SGHTA, CDR2 FQGNSA, per germline. Trimming left V 2 bases short and J 0 bases short, with 11 bases between. CDR3 in amino acids: CASSLQGPSSGNTIYF. The CDR3 DNA follows: TGTGCCAGCAGCTTACAGGGTCCTAGCTCTGGAAACACCATATATTTT.

This clonotype was detected ten times or more. The genes are TRBV29-1 and TRBJ2-7, with 13 bases matching TRBD2. The CDR3 sequence is 13 residues long. V lost 6 bases, J lost 3 bases, and 2 bases stayed unmatched. Germline V gene data show CDR1 as SQVTM and CDR2 as ANQGSEA. The CDR3 loop is CSVTSGGSYEQYF. The CDR3 DNA follows: TGCAGCGTGACTAGCGGGGGGAGCTACGAGCAGTACTTC.

J is TRBJ1-3 and V is TRBV7-9, with 8 bases aligning to TRBD1. The CDR3 length is 16 residues. V lost 5 bases and J lost 4; bases outside the gene matches: 10. The germline CDR1 and CDR2 sequences are SEHNR and FQNEAQ (reference sequence). The CDR3 region is CASSRTGSGPGNTIYF. The CDR3 region has the DNA TGTGCCAGCAGCCGGACAGGGAGTGGACCCGGAAACACCATATATTTT.

The chain combines TRBV18 with TRBJ1-1; possibly TRBD1 for D (5 bases). Germline loops: CDR1 KGHSH, CDR2 LQKENI. The V end lost 6 bases, the J end lost 4 bases, and 15 bases lay between the germline ends. CDR3 length equals 14 residues. CDR3 bases: TGTGCCAGCTCGTTAGGGGTTACAAGCACTGAAGCTTTCTTT. It specifies CASSLGVTSTEAFF.

The gene calls are TRBV4-1 and TRBJ2-1; D may be TRBD2 (6 bases). Germline assignment: CDR1 MGHRA and CDR2 YSYEKL. The CDR3 sequence is 17 residues long. Trimming took 1 base from V and 10 from J, leaving 23 bases between them. The CDR3 DNA reads TGCGCCAGCAGCCAAGGGGTCGCGGAGGGGCGAACCTACGAGCAGTTCTTC. Encoded protein: CASSQGVAEGRTYEQFF.

The J gene is TRBJ2-4, the V gene TRBV28; D gene ambiguous. Germline assignment: CDR1 MDHEN and CDR2 SYDVKM. Trimming took 5 bases from V and 13 from J, leaving 27 bases between them. The CDR3 extends over 16 amino acids. In nucleotides, the CDR3 is TGTGCCAGCAGTCCCCCGACTCTAATTAACTACAATGAGCAGTACTTC. Protein: CASSPPTLINYNEQYF.

V and J are TRBV6-5 and TRBJ1-5; 7 bases match TRBD1. This CDR3 region has 15 residues. CDR1 MNHEY and CDR2 SVGAGI come from the germline V gene. Losses at the gene ends were 5 bases for V and 4 bases for J; bases not matched to a gene: 8. For the CDR3, the DNA is TGTGCCAGCAGTACCCACAGGGGTTGGAATCAGCCCCAGCATTTT. Translation: CASSTHRGWNQPQHF.

Many counts were recorded for this clonotype. V is TRBV7-2 and J is TRBJ2-3; D gene unclear. CDR1 SGHTA and CDR2 FQGNSA come from the germline V gene. The CDR3 runs to 13 residues. Trimming left V 3 bases short and J 1 base short, with 5 bases between. DNA of the CDR3: TGTGCCAGCAGCTTCACAGGCACAGATACGCAGTATTTT. Amino acids: CASSFTGTDTQYF.

The chain recombines TRBV6-5 with TRBJ1-1, with D hard to call. The CDR3 spans 11 residues. Germline CDR1 and CDR2: MNHEY and SVGAGI. Trimming stripped 0 bases from V and 8 bases from J, with 4 bases between. The CDR3 region has the DNA TGTGCCAGCAGTTACTCGGGGGAAGCTTTCTTT. It encodes CASSYSGEAFF.